This TCR beta chain originates from a study of cytomegalovirus exposure and HLA in healthy donors. This CDR3 comprises 14 residues. Germline V gives CDR1 LNHNV, CDR2 YYDKDF (reference sequence). Trimming stripped 1 base from V and 10 bases from J, with 13 bases between. Primers for the PCR totalled 60 Vbeta and 13 Jbeta. Profiled with immunoSEQ multiplex PCR; TCRdb holds only in-frame clones, not every one. The record lists around 74,000 clones, of which the ten most abundant hold approximately 15%. The sample taken for sequencing was PBMCs. V is TRBV15 and J is TRBJ1-4, with D tentatively TRBD1 (6 bases). This receptor was identified in a man between 45 and 60 years old in good health and CMV-seropositive. This chain's CDR3 is CATSRGGTNGKLFF. The CDR3 region has the DNA TGTGCCACCAGCAGAGGAGGGACAAACGGAAAACTGTTTTTT.